The present entry profiles one T cell receptor beta chain with its context. Its antigen is undetermined. The data were obtained in a study of graft-versus-host responses after intestinal transplantation. At the level of the study: Recipients obtained multivisceral, liver-intestinal, or isolated intestinal transplants. The study gave all recipients anti-thymocyte globulin induction, then tacrolimus and steroids for approximately three years. Study results and caveats: Within allografts, high graft-versus-host to host-versus-graft clonal ratios were seen among patients with graft-donor T cell macrochimerism.

Produced via immunoSEQ multiplex PCR; TCRdb's table is partial and in-frame only. This table holds roughly 100,000 clones, 91% found once. This specimen consisted of unstimulated CD4+ T cells sorted from spleen or lymph node cells, obtained before transplant. This sequence was found in a human donor who was the organ donor for an intestinal transplant.

The CDR3 spells CASSQTTGLGVRNQPQHF. DNA for the CDR3: TGTGCCAGCAGCCAAACCACAGGGTTGGGGGTAAGGAATCAGCCCCAGCATTTT. The chain recombines TRBV4-2 with TRBJ1-5; tentatively, D is TRBD1 (6 bases). Germline V lookup: CDR1 LGHNA, CDR2 YNFKEQ. Deletions cut 2 bases from V and 4 bases from J, with 21 bases between. This CDR3 is 18 amino acids long.